One sample yielded the 22 T cell receptor beta chains listed below, sequenced in a study of neurological immune-mediated disorders. TCRdb passed the 5' RACE reads through MiXCR, listing each CDR3 protein once. The sample lists some 65,000 distinct CDR3 sequences, less than 5.5% occurring once. The sequenced material came from PBMCs. Source of these receptors: a woman aged 25 to 39 with multiple sclerosis.

In its sample, this clonotype was seen many times. CDR3 nucleotides: TGTGCCAGCAGCCACCACTTAGCGGATACGCAGTATTTT. Its protein is CASSHHLADTQYF. The V gene is TRBV6-5, the J gene TRBJ2-3; tentatively, D is TRBD2 (5 bases). The CDR3 spans 13 residues. In germline, CDR1 is MNHEY, CDR2 SVGAGI. The V end was cut by 6 bases, the J end by 6 bases, with 13 bases between.

This clonotype was observed at least ten times. The rearrangement joins TRBV7-2 to TRBJ1-5, with TRBD1 identical over 8 bases. The CDR3 has 14 residues. The germline CDR1 and CDR2 sequences are SGHTA and FQGNSA. The ends lost 5 bases at V and 4 bases at J; junction bases unmatched: 4. CDR3 sequence: CASSTRQGNQPQHF. The CDR3 coding sequence is TGTGCCAGCAGCACCCGACAGGGGAATCAGCCCCAGCATTTT.

This clonotype was seen at least ten times. The germline gene is not matched at one end of the junction; a read error may be the cause. J is TRBJ1-6 and V is TRBV7-8; 10 bases map to TRBD1. The CDR3 has 14 residues. The germline V gene has CDR1 SGHVS and CDR2 FQNEAQ. CDR3 sequence reads: CASSPSGQGFPLNF. Here the CDR3 DNA reads TGTGCCAGCAGCCCCTCGGGACAGGGGTTCCCCCTCAACTTT.

This clonotype has only a few counts. The DNA of the CDR3 is TGCGCCAGCAGCTTGTTACTAGCGGGGGGCACAGATACGCAGTATTTT. Its translation is CASSLLLAGGTDTQYF. V gene TRBV5-1 combines with J gene TRBJ2-3; 11 bases line up with TRBD2. Germline lookup yields CDR1 SGHRS and CDR2 YFSETQ. This CDR3 has 16 residues. The ends lost 1 base at V and 1 base at J; junction bases unmatched: 2.

This clonotype was counted at least ten times. J is TRBJ2-1 and V is TRBV20-1; D gene unclear. The V and J ends lost 3 bases and 7 bases respectively, with 10 bases between them. CDR1 DFQATT and CDR2 SNEGSKA come from the germline V gene (reference sequence). The CDR3 extends over 12 amino acids. In DNA, the CDR3 is TGCAGTGCTAGCCGCCAGTTTAATGAGCAGTTCTTC. Residues: CSASRQFNEQFF.

This clonotype appeared a few times. The chain uses TRBV20-1 and TRBJ2-1; D perhaps matches TRBD1 (5 bases). This CDR3 has 14 amino acids. The germline V gene encodes CDR1 DFQATT and CDR2 SNEGSKA (reference sequence). The V end was cut by 3 bases, the J end by 3 bases, with 12 bases between. This CDR3 is CSASPGQIYNEQFF. The CDR3 region has the DNA TGCAGTGCTAGTCCCGGACAAATCTACAATGAGCAGTTCTTC.

Ten or more counts support this clonotype. The V and J genes are TRBV12-3 or TRBV12-4 and TRBJ1-1, with 10 positions matching TRBD1. J was trimmed by 11 bases and V by 6 bases; bases with no gene match: 3. This CDR3 spans 11 amino acids. CDR3 DNA: TGTGCCAGCAGAGGGACAGGGGTCGCTTTCTTT. The encoded protein is CASRGTGVAFF.

This clonotype came up many times. This rearrangement joins TRBV10-3 to TRBJ1-6; D is perhaps TRBD1 (6 bases). V gave up 5 bases and J gave up 9 bases, with 14 bases separating them. Germline CDR1 ENHRY, CDR2 SYGVKD. The CDR3 runs 14 residues. CDR3 sequence reads: CAISLDRRGSPLHF. CDR3 DNA: TGTGCCATCAGTCTCGACAGGAGGGGTTCACCCCTCCACTTT.

This clonotype has a count of ten or more. The V gene is TRBV15, the J gene TRBJ2-5; perhaps TRBD2 as D (5 bases). Germline CDR1 and CDR2: LNHNV and YYDKDF (reference sequence). V lost 0 bases and J 5 bases, leaving 7 bases between the germline ends. The CDR3 extends over 13 amino acids. The CDR3 DNA is TGTGCCACCAGCAGAGATCGAGGGGAGACCCAGTACTTC. It yields the protein CATSRDRGETQYF.

In this sample, this clonotype turned up many times. The rearrangement links TRBV10-2 to TRBJ2-5; no reliable D call. The V gene's germline CDR1 is WSHSY and CDR2 SAAADI. The CDR3 loop spans 14 amino acids. The V end lost 5 bases, the J end lost 5 bases, and 15 bases lay between the germline ends. CDR3 loop: CASSINRGRETQYF. The DNA of the CDR3 is TGCGCCAGCAGTATCAACCGCGGCCGGGAGACCCAGTACTTC.

This clonotype was recorded many times. The chain combines TRBV20-1 with TRBJ1-1, with a tentative D call TRBD1 (5 bases). V lost 6 bases, J lost 1 base, and 12 bases lay in between. This CDR3 region has 13 residues. Germline values: CDR1 DFQATT, CDR2 SNEGSKA (reference sequence). CDR3 bases: TGCAGTGCAAAATTTGACAGGAACACTGAAGCTTTCTTT. Amino acid sequence: CSAKFDRNTEAFF.

A remark on this clonotype: A read error may account for a junction end that differs from germline. The chain joins TRBV5-1 to TRBJ2-2; the D gene could be TRBD1 or TRBD2 (6 bases each). This CDR3 is built from 15 residues. Germline-derived CDR1 and CDR2 are SGHRS and YFSETQ. The CDR3 DNA is TGCGCCAGCAGCAGAGACGGGGGCAGCGGAGGGGAGCCGTTTTTT. Amino acids: CASSRDGGSGGEPFF.

The chain joins TRBV5-6 to TRBJ1-4; D is undetermined. The V gene lost 0 bases and the J gene lost 12 bases, with 9 bases spanning the gap. Germline V CDR1 and CDR2: SGHDT, YYEEEE. CDR3 length: 12 amino acids. CDR3 nucleotides: TGTGCCAGCAGCTTGGGGAGAGAGGAACTGTTTTTT. Translated, it gives CASSLGREELFF.

This clonotype was observed at least ten times. The chain recombines TRBV3-1 with TRBJ1-1; 9 nucleotides agree with TRBD1. Germline CDR1 is LGHDT and CDR2 is YNNKEL (reference sequence). J was trimmed by 11 bases and V by 5 bases; bases with no gene match: 6. The CDR3 spans 12 residues. The CDR3 DNA sequence: TGTGCCAGCAGCTCTGGGGACAGGGCCGCTTTCTTT. Translated, it gives CASSSGDRAAFF.

This clonotype was picked up many times. The chain combines TRBV6-5 with TRBJ2-5, with 8 bases matching TRBD2. This CDR3 has 14 amino acids. The germline V gene has CDR1 MNHEY and CDR2 SVGAGI. J lost 7 bases, V lost 5 bases, and 9 bases had no gene match. CDR3 DNA: TGTGCCAGCAGTAAAGCGGGGGAGGGGAGGACCCAGTACTTC. It encodes CASSKAGEGRTQYF.

Remarks on this clonotype: Sequence at one end of the junction differs from germline and may be a read error. The chain uses TRBV5-5 and TRBJ1-3; unclear D gene. Germline lookup yields CDR1 SGHKS and CDR2 YYEKEE (reference sequence). This CDR3 comprises 14 residues. This CDR3 reads CASSLYLGGKTIYF. The CDR3 nucleotides are TGTGCCAGCAGCTTGTATTTGGGTGGAAAAACCATATATTTT. The full variable domain, with the rest looked up from reference TRBV5-5 and TRBJ1-3, is DAGVTQSPTHLIKTRGQQVTLRCSPISGHKSVSWYQQVLGQGPQFIFQYYEKEERGRGNFPDRFSARQFPNYSSELNVNALLLGDSALYLCASSLYLGGKTIYFGEGSWLTVV.

There are many counts of this clonotype. This chain connects TRBV4-1 to TRBJ1-2; 8 bases map to TRBD1. V shed 3 bases and J 8 bases; nucleotides not matched to a gene: 8. Germline assignment: CDR1 MGHRA and CDR2 YSYEKL. CDR3 length: 14 residues. The CDR3 loop reads CASSQLQGDRGYTF. The CDR3 DNA sequence: TGCGCCAGCAGCCAGTTACAGGGGGACAGGGGCTACACCTTC.

The table lists this clonotype with many counts. The chain couples TRBV29-1 to TRBJ2-3, with D tentatively TRBD1 or TRBD2 (5 bases each). The CDR3 is made up of 14 amino acids. Between the trimmed V and J ends, which lost 7 bases and 9 bases, there was a span of 23 bases. Germline V lookup: CDR1 SQVTM, CDR2 ANQGSEA. In DNA form, the CDR3 reads TGCAGCGGTAAATCCGGGGCCTCGTTAGGGACGCAGTATTTT. Translating it yields CSGKSGASLGTQYF.

About this clonotype: The junction shows a germline mismatch at one end, possibly a read error. The chain has TRBV2 and TRBJ1-5; D ambiguous. The CDR3 is 12 amino acids. Looked up from germline, CDR1 is SNHLY and CDR2 is FYNNEI. CDR3 nucleotides: TGTGCCAGCAGTGACGGCAATCAGCCCCAGAATTTT. Encoded protein: CASSDGNQPQNF. Full variable domain (rest looked up from reference TRBV2 and TRBJ1-5): EPEVTQTPSHQVTQMGQEVILRCVPISNHLYFYWYRQILGQKVEFLVSFYNNEISEKSEIFDDQFSVERPDGSNFTLKIRSTKLEDSAMYFCASSDGNQPQNFGDGTRLSIL.

V usage is TRBV20-1 and J usage is TRBJ1-2, with TRBD1 matching over 9 bases. The CDR3 contains 16 residues. Germline CDR1 DFQATT, CDR2 SNEGSKA (reference sequence). V shed 1 base, J shed 7 bases, and the junction held 13 bases outside the gene matches. CDR3 in amino acids: CSARVGLLTGGSGYTF. CDR3 sequence (DNA): TGCAGTGCTAGAGTGGGTCTCTTGACAGGGGGTAGTGGCTACACCTTC.

Worth noting for this clonotype: The junction and the germline gene differ at one end; a read error may be behind it. V and J are TRBV6-5 and TRBJ1-5; 10 bases are a match to TRBD1. From germline, CDR1 is MNHEY and CDR2 SVGAGI. The CDR3 runs 15 residues. The CDR3, as DNA: TGTGCCAGCAGGACAGGGGGCAAGGGCAATCAGCCCCAGAATTTT. Translating it yields CASRTGGKGNQPQNF.

The chain couples TRBV20-1 to TRBJ2-1; tentatively, D is TRBD2 (6 bases). This CDR3 is built from 13 residues. The V and J ends lost 8 bases and 8 bases respectively, with 19 bases between them. In germline, CDR1 is DFQATT, CDR2 SNEGSKA (reference sequence). The CDR3 here is CSNIRPGDDEQFF. DNA for the CDR3: TGCAGTAATATTCGGCCGGGGGATGATGAGCAGTTCTTC.